These 27 T cell receptor beta chains came from one sample sequenced in a study of T cell repertoires in aging, cancer and after chemotherapy. TRB rearrangements spanning V, D and J were amplified using mixed TRB-A/B primers. TCRdb reprocessed the multiplex PCR reads with MiXCR, giving one entry per CDR3 protein. The sample lists 6,000 to 8,000 distinct CDR3 sequences, 25% to 30% occurring once. Amplification of TCR beta used genomic DNA extracted from peripheral blood. The sample consisted of blood. All receptors derive from a human donor in good health.

This clonotype was counted only a few times. The genes are TRBV6-5 and TRBJ1-6, with D uncertain. The ends were cut back, 6 bases at V and 10 bases at J, with 13 bases in the middle. CDR3 size: 13 residues. CDR1 is MNHEY and CDR2 is SVGAGI in the germline V gene. In DNA, the CDR3 is TGTGCCAGCAGCGAGGAAGAGATCTCACCCCTCCACTTT. Its protein is CASSEEEISPLHF.

This clonotype has only a few counts. This chain joins TRBV6-2 or TRBV6-3 and TRBJ2-7, with D hard to call. CDR1 is MNHEY, CDR2 SVGEGT, per germline. The CDR3 covers 12 residues. Deletions cut 10 bases from V and 6 bases from J, with 16 bases between. The CDR3 DNA reads as TGTGCCACCACCCGAGGAACCCCCGAGCAGTACTTC. It codes for CATTRGTPEQYF.

The chain joins TRBV27 to TRBJ2-1; D gene ambiguous. Germline V gives CDR1 MNHEY, CDR2 SMNVEV (reference sequence). V shed 5 bases and J shed 5 bases, with 22 bases lying between them. The CDR3 is made up of 17 amino acids. The CDR3 reads CASSTIFGPLRHNEQFF. In DNA, the CDR3 is TGTGCCAGCAGTACCATCTTTGGACCCTTGCGCCACAATGAGCAGTTCTTC.

The V call is TRBV6-2 or TRBV6-3, the J call TRBJ1-2; 7 bases line up with TRBD1. In germline, CDR1 is MNHEY, CDR2 SVGEGT. Unmatched junction bases numbered 2, after V lost 4 bases and J lost 3 bases. The CDR3 has 13 amino acids. As DNA, the CDR3 is TGTGCCAGCAGTTCTACAGGGGACTATGGCTACACCTTC. It specifies CASSSTGDYGYTF.

By sample share, this clonotype is medium-sized. The chain carries TRBV19 and TRBJ2-3; TRBD2 agrees at 8 bases. The germline V gene has CDR1 LNHDA and CDR2 SQIVND (reference sequence). The junction had 10 bases not matched to a gene; V was cut back by 8 bases and J by 3 bases. CDR3 size: 15 residues. The CDR3 here is CASSVAGGGTDTQYF. CDR3 coding DNA: TGTGCCAGTTCGGTGGCGGGAGGAGGTACAGATACGCAGTATTTT.

This clonotype was counted between two and nine times. This chain connects TRBV11-3 to TRBJ1-1, with D perhaps TRBD1 (5 bases). The V and J ends lost 3 bases and 4 bases respectively, with 15 bases between them. CDR3 length equals 15 residues. Germline CDR1 is SGHNT and CDR2 is YENEEA. CDR3: CASSFPGLGPTEAFF. The CDR3 coding sequence is TGTGCCAGCAGCTTTCCGGGCCTGGGGCCCACTGAAGCTTTCTTT.

Remarks on this clonotype: A much larger clonotype is one base distant, so this may be a read error. The chain joins TRBV6-5 to TRBJ2-2, with no clear D. Trimming left V 4 bases short and J 4 bases short, with 4 bases between. CDR3 length: 12 residues. Germline V lookup: CDR1 MNHEY, CDR2 SVGAGI. DNA for the CDR3: TGTGCCAGCAGTTGCAGCACCGGGGAGCTGTTTTTT. This gives the protein CASSCSTGELFF.

The chain has TRBV7-2 and TRBJ2-2; 14 bases are shared with TRBD2. V trimming: 4 bases; J trimming: 5 bases; junction bases outside the gene matches: 6. Germline values: CDR1 SGHTA, CDR2 FQGNSA. CDR3 length: 17 residues. In DNA form, the CDR3 reads TGTGCCAGCAGCTGGGGGACTAGCGGGAGTGGTACCGGGGAGCTGTTTTTT. It encodes CASSWGTSGSGTGELFF.

This clonotype has just a few counts. The chain has TRBV6-5 and TRBJ2-3; a weak D match, TRBD1 (5 bases). With 6 bases removed from V and 0 bases from J, the gap between germline ends came to 22 bases. CDR1 is MNHEY and CDR2 is SVGAGI in the germline V gene. The CDR3 sequence is 18 residues long. In DNA form, the CDR3 reads TGTGCCAGCAGCGTAACCCCTGTTGTGGGGCCGAGCACAGATACGCAGTATTTT. Its translation: CASSVTPVVGPSTDTQYF.

V is TRBV15 and J is TRBJ1-5; D gene ambiguous. CDR1 is LNHNV and CDR2 is YYDKDF in the germline V gene (reference sequence). Trimming stripped 0 bases from V and 0 bases from J, with 6 bases between. The CDR3 loop spans 15 amino acids. The chain's CDR3 is CATSRDFVSNQPQHF. The CDR3 nucleotides read TGTGCCACCAGCAGAGATTTTGTTAGCAATCAGCCCCAGCATTTT.

This clonotype was counted between two and nine times. J is TRBJ2-1 and V is TRBV10-3; 10 bases are a match to TRBD2. Germline-derived CDR1 and CDR2 are ENHRY and SYGVKD. J was trimmed by 4 bases and V by 6 bases; bases with no gene match: 3. The CDR3 has 14 residues. The CDR3 coding sequence is TGTGCCATCAGGGAAGCGGGAGGGTACAATGAGCAGTTCTTC. This translates into CAIREAGGYNEQFF.

The table lists this clonotype with a few counts. The chain links TRBV20-1 to TRBJ1-3, with D uncertain. The CDR3 has 14 residues. Germline-derived CDR1 and CDR2 are DFQATT and SNEGSKA (reference sequence). The V end was cut by 6 bases, the J end by 3 bases, with 15 bases between. The CDR3 sequence: CSAAFGAVGNTIYF. The CDR3 nucleotides are TGCAGTGCAGCGTTTGGCGCTGTTGGAAACACCATATATTTT.

This clonotype was seen more than once but under ten times. This rearrangement joins TRBV7-6 to TRBJ2-3, with a weak D call TRBD2 (7 bases). Between the trimmed V and J ends, which lost 5 bases and 7 bases, there was a span of 13 bases. CDR1 is SGHVS and CDR2 is FNYEAQ in the germline V gene. The CDR3 sequence is 13 residues long. CDR3 nucleotides: TGTGCCAGCAGCCCGGGGGGCGGGAATACGCAGTATTTT. Amino acids: CASSPGGGNTQYF.

The V gene is TRBV6-5, the J gene TRBJ1-2; D is possibly TRBD1 (5 bases). The CDR3 consists of 17 residues. CDR1 is MNHEY, CDR2 SVGAGI, per germline. The V and J ends lost 4 bases and 4 bases respectively, with 22 bases between them. CDR3 coding DNA: TGTGCCAGCAGTTCCGGGATTGCGGGGACGAGGGCCTATGGCTACACCTTC. Its protein product is CASSSGIAGTRAYGYTF.

This clonotype is classed as medium-sized (0.01 to 0.1%). The chain carries TRBV19 and TRBJ2-1, with TRBD2 identical over 12 bases. Germline V gene lookup returns CDR1 LNHDA and CDR2 SQIVND (reference sequence). The CDR3 contains 16 residues. Trimming removed 5 bases from V and 3 bases from J; junction bases left unmatched: 5. The CDR3 is CASSAKTSGSYNEQFF. CDR3 coding DNA: TGTGCCAGTAGTGCCAAGACTAGCGGGAGCTACAATGAGCAGTTCTTC.

This clonotype was seen only a few times. The chain employs TRBV30 and TRBJ1-1; a weak D match, TRBD1 (5 bases). Germline CDR1 and CDR2: GTSNPN and SVGIG (reference sequence). This CDR3 spans 12 amino acids. Between the trimmed V and J ends, which lost 1 base and 7 bases, there was a span of 10 bases. The CDR3 loop reads CAWSGTPNEAFF. CDR3 DNA: TGTGCCTGGAGTGGGACACCTAATGAAGCTTTCTTT.

Judged by abundance, this clonotype is medium-sized (0.01 to 0.1%). V gene TRBV6-2 or TRBV6-3 combines with J gene TRBJ2-1; D is unclear. CDR1 and CDR2 (germline): MNHEY, SVGEGT. The CDR3 covers 15 residues. The V end was cut by 7 bases, the J end by 2 bases, with 15 bases between. The CDR3 nucleotides read TGTGCCAGCACATCTTTAGGCGGACCCTACAATGAGCAGTTCTTC. Its translation is CASTSLGGPYNEQFF.

On this clonotype itself: A read error may account for a junction end that differs from germline. The genes are TRBV4-3 and TRBJ2-2, with TRBD2 matching over 9 bases. Germline CDR1 is LGHNA and CDR2 is YSLEER. CDR3 size: 17 residues. The chain's CDR3 is CASSLLAGLPSTGELFF. The CDR3 nucleotides read TGTGCCAGCAGCCTCCTAGCGGGACTTCCATCCACCGGGGAGCTGTTTTTT.

To note about this clonotype: A read error may be the cause here, since a much bigger clone is one base away. The V gene is TRBV6-5, the J gene TRBJ2-3; 8 bases agree with TRBD1. Looked up from germline, CDR1 is MNHEY and CDR2 is SVGAGI. The CDR3 covers 14 residues. This CDR3 reads CASCRGHGTDTKYF. In DNA form, the CDR3 reads TGTGCCAGCTGCAGGGGGCACGGCACAGATACGAAGTATTTT.

This clonotype was recorded a few times. J is TRBJ2-5 and V is TRBV7-2; TRBD2 aligns across 8 bases. The CDR3 loop spans 15 amino acids. Germline assignment: CDR1 SGHTA and CDR2 FQGNSA. With V trimmed by 3 bases and J by 5 bases, 8 bases remained unmatched. The CDR3 bases are TGTGCCAGCAGCTTTGCAGGAGCGGGAGATGAGACCCAGTACTTC. Protein product: CASSFAGAGDETQYF.

This clonotype appeared a few times. The V gene is TRBV11-3, the J gene TRBJ2-7, with unresolved D. Germline loops: CDR1 SGHNT, CDR2 YENEEA. The CDR3 has 13 amino acids. Trimming cost V 2 bases and J 3 bases, with 8 bases left between them. The CDR3 nucleotides are TGTGCCAGCAGCTTACAATCCAACTACGAGCAGTACTTC. Amino acid sequence: CASSLQSNYEQYF.

CDR3: CASSLDVGRYGYTF. The CDR3 DNA reads as TGTGCCAGCAGCTTGGATGTGGGACGCTATGGCTACACCTTC. The V gene is TRBV11-3, the J gene TRBJ1-2, with D tentatively TRBD1 (5 bases). Germline V CDR1 and CDR2: SGHNT, YENEEA. The CDR3 totals 14 residues. V was clipped by 3 bases and J by 4 bases, with 12 bases between them.

In the case of this clonotype: This sequence may be a read error, since a much larger clone differs from it by one base. The gene calls are TRBV27 and TRBJ2-3; 7 nucleotides match TRBD2. CDR1 is MNHEY, CDR2 SMNVEV, per germline (reference sequence). The CDR3 has 16 residues. Trimming took 5 bases from V and 1 from J; bases not matched to a gene: 9. The CDR3 is CASSILAEMGTDTQYF. CDR3 nucleotides: TGTGCCAGCAGTATCCTAGCGGAGATGGGCACAGATACGCAGTATTTT.

The chain joins TRBV6-2 or TRBV6-3 to TRBJ2-5; 12 nucleotides match TRBD2. V lost 5 bases to trimming and J lost 5 bases; unmatched junction nucleotides: 9. Germline V gene data show CDR1 as MNHEY and CDR2 as SVGEGT. The CDR3 totals 16 residues. DNA of the CDR3: TGTGCCAGCAGTGAATTCCTAGCGGGAGGGCCGGAGACCCAGTACTTC. This translates into CASSEFLAGGPETQYF.

This chain joins TRBV14 and TRBJ2-5, with no clear D. In germline, CDR1 is SGHDN, CDR2 FVKESK. The ends were cut back, 1 base at V and 5 bases at J, with 5 bases in the middle. This CDR3 has 12 residues. The CDR3 here is CASSQVVETQYF. In DNA, the CDR3 is TGTGCCAGCAGCCAAGTCGTTGAGACCCAGTACTTC. The whole variable domain, filled in from reference TRBV14 and TRBJ2-5, reads EAGVTQFPSHSVIEKGQTVTLRCDPISGHDNLYWYRRVMGKEIKFLLHFVKESKQDESGMPNNRFLAERTGGTYSTLKVQPAELEDSGVYFCASSQVVETQYFGPGTRLLVL.

This clonotype was picked up a small number of times. The chain is built from TRBV30 and TRBJ2-7; D may be TRBD2 (6 bases). The CDR3 has 15 amino acids. The V and J ends lost 2 bases and 3 bases respectively, with 17 bases between them. Germline V lookup: CDR1 GTSNPN, CDR2 SVGIG (reference sequence). CDR3 in amino acids: CAWSPTSLGGYEQYF. In nucleotides, the CDR3 is TGTGCCTGGAGTCCAACCTCTCTGGGAGGCTACGAGCAGTACTTC. Looking up the rest from reference TRBV30 and TRBJ2-7 gives the full variable domain: SQTIHQWPATLVQPVGSPLSLECTVEGTSNPNLYWYRQAAGRGLQLLFYSVGIGQISSEVPQNLSASRPQDRQFILSSKKLLLSDSGFYLCAWSPTSLGGYEQYFGPGTRLTVT.

A note on this clonotype: One junction end does not reproduce the germline sequence, and a read error may be involved. The V and J genes are TRBV5-6 and TRBJ2-7; 15 positions agree with TRBD2. The CDR3 covers 17 residues. Germline-derived CDR1 and CDR2 are SGHDT and YYEEEE. The CDR3 DNA sequence: TGCGCCAGCAGCCCGGGACTAGCGGGAGGAATCTCCTACGAGCAGTACTTC. Protein product: CASSPGLAGGISYEQYF.